Sequencing of this TCR beta chain was carried out in a study of metastatic and nonmetastatic thyroid tumors. In the study overall: Repertoires from malignant and benign thyroid patients were compared across blood and tumor or nodule tissue.

Authors' analysis steps: Clinicopathological groups differed in CDR3, with these differences serving to build a distant-metastasis classifier for papillary thyroid cancer. TCRdb reassembled clones from the PCR reads with MiXCR. These V and J calls rely on TCRdb rather than the paper's analysis. The repertoire holds some 34,000 clones, with approximately 17% as singletons. This CDR3 comprises 12 residues. CDR1 is DFQATT and CDR2 is SNEGSKA in the germline V gene (reference sequence). The V segment lost 1 base and the J segment 12 bases; nucleotides outside the gene matches: 7. Overall study findings and caveats: It was reported that TCR beta diversity was significantly higher in malignant thyroid tumors than benign nodules, in blood and tumor.

This clone ranks as medium-sized. Its antigen is not identified. The entire patient cohort was treatment-naive prior to thyroid surgery. The TCR originated in a female donor with papillary thyroid cancer or a benign thyroid nodule (not recorded which). Some clones in this sample may be carry-over from other donors' samples. V usage is TRBV20-1 and J usage is TRBJ2-7; the match to TRBD2 covers 9 bases. Sequencing was done on a sample of blood. The CDR3 sequence: CSARVAGGPPYF. CDR3 DNA sequence: TGCAGTGCTAGAGTTGCGGGAGGGCCTCCGTACTTC.